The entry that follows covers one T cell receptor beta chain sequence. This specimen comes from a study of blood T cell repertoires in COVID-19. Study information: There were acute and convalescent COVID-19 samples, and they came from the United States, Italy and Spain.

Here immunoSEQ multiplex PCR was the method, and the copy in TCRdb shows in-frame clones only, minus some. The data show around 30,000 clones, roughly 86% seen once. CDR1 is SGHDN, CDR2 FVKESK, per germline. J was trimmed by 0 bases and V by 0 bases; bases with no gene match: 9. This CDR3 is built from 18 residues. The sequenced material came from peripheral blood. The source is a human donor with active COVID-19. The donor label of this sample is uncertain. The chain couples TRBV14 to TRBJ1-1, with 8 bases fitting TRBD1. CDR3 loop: CASSQDVLDRDMNTEAFF. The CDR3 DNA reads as TGTGCCAGCAGCCAAGACGTGTTGGACAGGGATATGAACACTGAAGCTTTCTTT.